This T cell receptor beta chain is drawn from a study of somatic mutations in cytotoxic T cells in rheumatoid arthritis. At the level of the study: Flow cytometric sorting isolated some V beta antibody-stained T-cell populations at nearly 100% purity, and among them were V beta1+ cells that underwent TCRB sequencing.

Study-wide findings and caveats: For CD8+ T-cell clonality, rheumatoid arthritis patients and age-matched healthy controls did not differ significantly. Over 20% of CD8+ cells belonged to the largest CD8+ clone in about an eighth of the 65 patients. Just what the expanded CD8+ clones targeted, in terms of antigens, remained unknown.

Profiled with immunoSEQ multiplex PCR; TCRdb holds only in-frame clones, not every one. The sample has some 2,500 clones, approximately 85% seen once. The CDR3 is 14 amino acids. Germline V gives CDR1 MNHNS, CDR2 SASEGT. V lost 8 bases, J lost 5 bases, and 18 bases lay in between. As for this clone: What it binds is unknown.

This chain joins TRBV6-1 and TRBJ1-2, with D uncertain. Sequencing was done on a sample of CD8+ T cells sorted from blood. The source of this sequence is an adult with rheumatoid arthritis. CDR3 DNA: TGTGCCAGCGGCCAGTACGGTGGAGGATATGGCTACACCTTC. Protein product: CASGQYGGGYGYTF.